One sample yielded the 9 T cell receptor beta chains listed below, sequenced in a study of regulatory T cells in long-lasting Graves disease. Relying on iRepertoire HTBI primers and Arm-PCR of CDR3 regions, the team built TCR beta libraries. Each CDR3 protein is one row after TCRdb ran MiXCR on the multiplex PCR reads. The table records about 400,000 distinct CDR3 sequences, approximately 16% of them present only once. The time point is: newly diagnosed GD, antithyroid drugs for less than 3 months. PBMC-derived RNA was used for the TCR library. These same records also appear under a second study, on T cells in Graves' hyperthyroidism and ophthalmopathy.

The sample in question was peripheral blood mononuclear cells (PBMCs), obtained at new diagnosis, from a patient treated with antithyroid drugs. These receptors were collected from a woman aged 40 to 50 with Graves disease.

The chain has TRBV4-1 and TRBJ1-2, with D perhaps TRBD1 (6 bases). Trimming shortened V by 6 bases and J by 8 bases, and 25 bases separated the two germline ends. Germline loops: CDR1 MGHRA, CDR2 YSYEKL. This CDR3 region has 16 residues. CDR3 region: CASRQIFGTPRLGYTF. CDR3 nucleotide sequence: TGCGCCAGCAGGCAAATATTCGGGACACCAAGGCTGGGCTACACCTTC.

This clonotype was detected only a few times. The chain combines TRBV6-1 with TRBJ2-6, with 9 bases aligning to TRBD1. The V gene's germline CDR1 is MNHNS and CDR2 SASEGT. The CDR3 runs to 18 residues. Unmatched junction bases numbered 10, after V lost 6 bases and J lost 1 base. CDR3 in amino acids: CASSQQLGQGSGANVLTF. DNA for the CDR3: TGTGCCAGCAGCCAACAGTTGGGACAGGGTTCTGGGGCCAACGTCCTGACTTTC.

This clonotype was picked up many times. The chain recombines TRBV28 with TRBJ1-1; 8 positions match TRBD1. The CDR3 consists of 15 residues. Germline V gene data show CDR1 as MDHEN and CDR2 as SYDVKM. The junction had 6 bases not matched to a gene; V was cut back by 5 bases and J by 1 base. The chain's CDR3 is CASSPAGGKNTEAFF. CDR3 coding DNA: TGTGCCAGCAGTCCAGCAGGGGGCAAGAACACTGAAGCTTTCTTT. Looking up the rest from reference TRBV28 and TRBJ1-1 gives the full variable domain: DVKVTQSSRYLVKRTGEKVFLECVQDMDHENMFWYRQDPGLGLRLIYFSYDVKMKEKGDIPEGYSVSREKKERFSLILESASTNQTSMYLCASSPAGGKNTEAFFGQGTRLTVV.

Of note for this clonotype: A much larger clone differs by one base, so this may be a read error. The V gene is TRBV25-1, the J gene TRBJ2-3; tentative D call: TRBD1 (5 bases). The DNA end favors TRBJ1-5, so the J call may be wrong. The germline gives CDR1 MGHDK, CDR2 SYGVNS. The CDR3 spans 15 residues. The CDR3 DNA reads TGTGCCAGCAGTGGAGGACAAACCGCCATTGTTACGCAGCATTTT. It encodes CASSGGQTAIVTQHF.

This clonotype was seen only a few times. The J gene is TRBJ2-1, the V gene TRBV12-3 or TRBV12-4, with 10 nucleotides matching TRBD2. The trim removed 6 bases at V and 6 bases at J, leaving 8 bases unmatched. The CDR3 consists of 15 residues. Written as DNA, the CDR3 is TGTGCCAGCAGGGGAGCGGGAGGGCCTTCCAATGAGCAGTTCTTC. It encodes CASRGAGGPSNEQFF.

This clonotype has at least ten counts. This chain uses TRBV7-2 with TRBJ2-1; 7 nucleotides match TRBD2. Germline V gene data show CDR1 as SGHTA and CDR2 as FQGNSA. There are 17 residues in the CDR3. J was trimmed by 7 bases and V by 4 bases; bases with no gene match: 16. The DNA of the CDR3 is TGTGCCAGCAGCTCCCCTCTCTCGCGGGAGAAGGCTAATGAGCAGTTCTTC. It is translated as CASSSPLSREKANEQFF.

This clonotype was observed at least ten times. J is TRBJ1-5 and V is TRBV12-3 or TRBV12-4; unclear D gene. The CDR3 has 15 amino acids. Trimming took 6 bases from V and 6 from J, leaving 18 bases between them. This CDR3 is CASSSRVGTGQPQHF. The DNA for the CDR3 is TGTGCCAGCAGCTCCCGGGTGGGAACGGGTCAGCCCCAGCATTTT.

This clonotype was seen a few times. A read error may account for a junction end that differs from germline. CDR3 DNA: TGCAGCGTTGTTGGGCGGGCCAAAAACATTCAGTGCTTC. The encoded protein is CSVVGRAKNIQCF. The chain employs TRBV29-1 and TRBJ2-4; the D gene is possibly TRBD2 (5 bases). This CDR3 comprises 13 residues. Germline assignment: CDR1 SQVTM and CDR2 ANQGSEA.

This clonotype was counted between two and nine times. The rearrangement joins TRBV14 to TRBJ2-7; D not certain. The CDR3 loop spans 13 amino acids. The germline V gene has CDR1 SGHDN and CDR2 FVKESK. The ends were cut back, 5 bases at V and 2 bases at J, with 10 bases in the middle. CDR3 region: CASSSQGPYEQYF. The CDR3 DNA sequence: TGTGCCAGCAGCTCCCAAGGCCCCTACGAGCAGTACTTC.